The subject of this entry is one T cell receptor beta chain. What this receptor recognizes is not known. No base quality information exists; no much larger clone differs at one position. This specimen belongs to a study of blood T cell repertoires in COVID-19 (dated by TCRdb to the early 2020s). As for the study more broadly: Samples covering the acute and convalescent phases of COVID-19 were provided by collaborators in the United States, Italy and Spain. The material from the prospective study consisted of cDNA or gDNA derived from T cells, B-cell-depleted T cells, or PBMCs. The dataset comprised deeply sampled blood TCRbeta repertoires from subjects exposed to, actively infected with, or recovered from COVID-19. The repertoires were released in a freely available public database meant as a resource for research on the immune response to SARS-CoV-2. Samples were obtained from the ongoing ImmuneRACE study (first 160 participants) and from 1,254 subjects provided by 6 global collaborators. Nearly every sample came with metadata listing a de-identified subject ID, COVID-19 status, age in years and sex. Where available, HLA class I and class II types were obtained from metadata supplied by the sample provider rather than from assay-based typing. Study-wide findings and limitations: Clinical and demographic metadata were provided uncurated, with the amount varying by source and participant.

According to the germline V gene, CDR1 reads LGHNA and CDR2 reads YSLEER. V is pared back by 1 base and J by 6 bases, with 13 bases lying between the germline termini. The CDR3 measures 15 amino acids from cysteine to phenylalanine. Only the CDR3 part of the read is kept: 45 bases, read in frame from the first base. The immunoSEQ Assay, a bias-controlled multiplex PCR, was used to amplify TCRbeta CDR3 regions from genomic DNA. As for how the authors treated the data: The number of nucleated cells in each sample was estimated by amplification of reference gene primers within the assay. To quantify the absolute abundance of each unique TCRbeta CDR3 rearrangement, sequence reads were collapsed and filtered. For each sample, productive Simpson clonality was calculated as the square root of Simpson's diversity index across productive rearrangements. What TCRdb holds here is the immuneACCESS table cut down to in-frame rearrangements. Part of the clones is not present; checked against another copy, under half of the missing clones reflect an unresolved V gene, and the others are unexplained. V, J and clone size derive from that table, while D and trimming were established from the DNA sequence. In all, the sample holds approximately 98,000 clones, and approximately 84% of those were seen once. The ten top clones hold around 10% of the sample.

Each collaborating institution followed its own protocols to collect whole blood in K2EDTA tubes. For TCRbeta analysis, collaborators shipped samples in one of three forms: frozen whole blood, isolated PBMCs, or DNA extracted from either of those sample types. Sequencing used peripheral blood. Rearrangement joined TRBV4-3 to TRBJ1-5, with TRBD1 as a weak D call on 5 bases. This clonotype was sampled from a woman older than 75 with acute or convalescent COVID-19. The CDR3: CASSQGVGVGQPQHF. The nucleotide sequence reads TGCGCCAGCAGCCAAGGAGTAGGGGTAGGTCAGCCCCAGCATTTT.